This T cell receptor beta chain is drawn from a study of shared clonotypes between healthy human individuals. On this clone: Other DNA sequences from this sample encode an identical CDR3 as well.

There are 13 residues in the CDR3. V shed 4 bases and J 4 bases; nucleotides not matched to a gene: 3. CDR1 and CDR2 (germline): SEHNR, FQNEAQ (reference sequence). Libraries were prepared by immunoSEQ multiplex PCR; TCRdb keeps only in-frame clonotypes and omits some of them. This sample carries millions of clones, 85% to 95% of them seen once, and the ten largest clones take about 0.13%. Sequencing used naive CD4+ T cells sorted from blood. Described subset: CD45RA+ positively selected. The clonotype comes from a man aged 18 to 29 in good health. The chain is built from TRBV7-9 and TRBJ2-7, with 8 bases aligning to TRBD2. CDR3 in amino acids: CASSSSGSYEQYF. As DNA, the CDR3 is TGTGCCAGCAGCTCCAGCGGGAGTTACGAGCAGTACTTC.